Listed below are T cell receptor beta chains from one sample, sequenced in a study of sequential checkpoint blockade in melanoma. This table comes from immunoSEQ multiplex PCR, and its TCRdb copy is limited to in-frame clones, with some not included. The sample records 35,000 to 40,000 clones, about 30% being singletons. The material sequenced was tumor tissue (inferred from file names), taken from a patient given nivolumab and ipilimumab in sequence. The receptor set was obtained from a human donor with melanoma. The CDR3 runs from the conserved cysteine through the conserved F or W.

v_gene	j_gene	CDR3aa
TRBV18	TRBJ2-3	CASSPTVDTQYF
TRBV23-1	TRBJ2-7	CASSQDRAGTGGEQYF
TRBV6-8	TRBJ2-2	CAIRGTSGVINTGELFF
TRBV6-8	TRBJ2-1	CASSWTFLSYNEQFF
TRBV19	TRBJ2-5	CASSGSGLAGGRETQYF
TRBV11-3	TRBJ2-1	CASSLGTGGVNEQFF
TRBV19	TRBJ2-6	CATTDGPGQPGANVLTF
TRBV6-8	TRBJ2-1	CASSYRGGRYNEQFF
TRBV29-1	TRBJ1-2	CSVDPIRGLGDYGYTF
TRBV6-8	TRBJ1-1	CASSRLGLSHTEAFF
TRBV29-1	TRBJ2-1	CSVRTTLYNEQFF
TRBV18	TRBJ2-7	CASSPGTSRSYEQYF
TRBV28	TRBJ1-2	CASSSPSQGALYGYTF
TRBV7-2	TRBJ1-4	CASSATVNEKLFF
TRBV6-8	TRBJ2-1	CASRRVGNNEQFF
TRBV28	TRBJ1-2	CASTSSGFYGYTF
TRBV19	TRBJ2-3	CASKNRGASGSLDTQYF
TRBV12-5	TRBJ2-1	CASTAEQGALEQFF
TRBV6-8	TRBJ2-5	CASSPTGEETQYF
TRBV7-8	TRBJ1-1	CASSLRQRAEAFF
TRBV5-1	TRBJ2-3	CASSYAVVDGKVPGPTDTQYF
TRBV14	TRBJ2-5	CASSPGGRWETQYF
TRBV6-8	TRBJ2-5	CASSYSTQGAVQTQYF
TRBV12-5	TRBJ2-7	CASGLEGGKNEQYF
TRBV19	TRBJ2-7	CASREEISYEQYF
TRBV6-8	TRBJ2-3	CASSLYPQGALPDTQYF
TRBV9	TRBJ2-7	CASSLNEGPNEQYF
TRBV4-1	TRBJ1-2	CASSQEGTGSVYGYTF
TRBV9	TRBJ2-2	CASSVGLADTGELFF